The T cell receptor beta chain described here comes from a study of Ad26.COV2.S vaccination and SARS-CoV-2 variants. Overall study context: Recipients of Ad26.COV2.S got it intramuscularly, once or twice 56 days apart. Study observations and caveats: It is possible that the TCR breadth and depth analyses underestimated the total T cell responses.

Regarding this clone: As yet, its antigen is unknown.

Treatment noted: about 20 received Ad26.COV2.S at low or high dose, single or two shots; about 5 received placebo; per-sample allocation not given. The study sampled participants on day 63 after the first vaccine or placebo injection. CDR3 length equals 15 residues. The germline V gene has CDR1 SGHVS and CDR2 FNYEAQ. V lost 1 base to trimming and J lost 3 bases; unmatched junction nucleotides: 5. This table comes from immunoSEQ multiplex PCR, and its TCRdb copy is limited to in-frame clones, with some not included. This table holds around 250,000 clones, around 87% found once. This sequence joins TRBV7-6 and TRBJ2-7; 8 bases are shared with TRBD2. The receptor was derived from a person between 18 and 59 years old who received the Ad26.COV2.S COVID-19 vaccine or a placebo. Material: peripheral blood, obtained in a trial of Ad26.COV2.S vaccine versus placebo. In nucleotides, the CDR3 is TGTGCCAGCAGCTTAGAAGCGGGGGCTCTCTACGAGCAGTACTTC. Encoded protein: CASSLEAGALYEQYF. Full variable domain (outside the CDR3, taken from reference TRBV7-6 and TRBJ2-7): GAGVSQSPRYKVTKRGQDVALRCDPISGHVSLYWYRQALGQGPEFLTYFNYEAQQDKSGLPNDRFSAERPEGSISTLTIQRTEQRDSAMYRCASSLEAGALYEQYFGPGTRLTVT.